The entry below describes one TCR beta chain. Its antigen specificity is not known. One end of the junction does not line up with germline, which may come from a read error. The germline V gene encodes CDR1 SGHRS and CDR2 YFSETQ. Its CDR3 holds 15 amino acids, cysteine through phenylalanine. Here the CDR3 DNA is all that survives: 45 bases in frame from base 1. These data are taken from a study of regulatory T cells after allogeneic stem cell transplantation (dated by TCRdb to 2017 to 2018). In the study overall: Each patient's group depended on whether acute graft-versus-host disease developed within 100 days after stem cell transplantation. CD4+CD25+CD127- regulatory T cells were obtained from patient PBMCs by means of fluorescence-activated cell sorting. Conventional CD4+ T cells defined as CD4+CD25+/-CD127+ were also sorted and TCR-sequenced for comparison in the study. The regulatory T-cell TCR repertoire after allogeneic stem cell transplantation was compared between patients with and without acute graft-versus-host disease.

The sequencer listed for this sample is Illumina MiSeq. The SMARTer RACE cDNA Amplification kit was used to reverse transcribe the RNA, and the TCR beta CDR3 region was then amplified. RNA from sorted cells was extracted with the RNeasy Mini Kit. Illumina paired-end sequencing was applied to the TCR beta amplicons. The authors' analysis ran thus. MiXCR, VDJtools and the tcR R package were the tools used to analyze the TCR repertoire. The inverse Simpson index was used to measure diversity, and clones were grouped as rare, small, medium or expanded based on each clone's proportion of the repertoire. The public sequencing data were trimmed at Q25 with fastp and processed into clonotypes with MiXCR by TCRdb, which kept only in-frame beta chains. One record per CDR3 amino acid sequence lists the most common genes and DNA. What appears here as the V and J calls and clone size reflects TCRdb's work, not the paper's. This sample lists 4,000 to 5,000 distinct CDR3 sequences; roughly 96% were detected once. The top ten clones comprise roughly 40% of the sample.

Findings and caveats that apply to the study as a whole: A less diverse, more focused regulatory T-cell TCR repertoire was observed in patients without graft-versus-host disease than in patients with the disease. Conventional CD4+ T-cell repertoire diversity did not differ significantly between patients with and without graft-versus-host disease. A significantly larger repertoire share was occupied by the top 10 regulatory T-cell clones in non-GvHD patients, which suggested expansion of presumably allo-specific protective clones. No regulatory T-cell clones were found in all patients, and the number of sorted cells showed no significant correlation with the inverse Simpson index. Because of the small patient sample size, validation of the findings in a larger cohort was required.

Explained via the paper, the time point label denotes: 30 days after allogeneic hematopoietic stem cell transplantation. At 30 days after allogeneic hematopoietic stem cell transplantation, peripheral blood mononuclear cells were collected from the patients. Rearrangement joined TRBV5-1 to TRBJ1-1; a weak D assignment points to TRBD1 (6 bases agree). The origin of this receptor is a human patient who had an allogeneic stem cell transplant, so the T cells may come from the graft donor. The sample consisted of sorted CD4+ T cells from blood (whether regulatory or conventional is not recorded), taken 30 days after allogeneic stem cell transplant. CDR3 reads: CASSLLAGAMYEEFF. The sequenced DNA: TGCGCCAGCAGCTTGCTAGCGGGGGCCATGTACGAAGAGTTCTTC.